The 26 T cell receptor beta chains below come from one sample, sequenced in a study of radiation and T cells in renal cell carcinoma. Treatment in this sample: 15 Gy SBRT to primary tumor, nephrectomy 4 weeks later. Clones were sequenced by immunoSEQ multiplex PCR, and TCRdb holds only the in-frame ones, with some missing. The table records just over 15,000 clones, around three fifths of them present only once. Sequencing was performed on tumor tissue, taken from a patient whose treatment included radiotherapy and nephrectomy. The receptors derive from a woman in her sixties or seventies with renal cell carcinoma.

This rearrangement joins TRBV7-3 to TRBJ1-5; D gene unclear. Germline values: CDR1 SGHTA, CDR2 FQGTGA. CDR3 length: 13 amino acids. V was shortened by 5 bases and J by 5 bases, with 10 bases between the two germline ends. The CDR3 DNA is TGTGCCAGCAGCCTAGACAAAGATCAGCCCCAGCATTTT. Amino acids: CASSLDKDQPQHF.

In this sample, this clone turned up a few times. V usage is TRBV9 and J usage is TRBJ2-7, with TRBD2 matching over 9 bases. Germline V gene sequence: CDR1 SGDLS, CDR2 YYNGEE. The CDR3 runs 15 residues. V lost 2 bases to trimming and J lost 3 bases; unmatched junction nucleotides: 6. This CDR3 is CASSVATSGYYEQYF. Here the CDR3 DNA reads TGTGCCAGCAGCGTGGCGACTAGCGGATACTACGAGCAGTACTTC.

The chain employs TRBV7-9 and TRBJ1-5; D gene unclear. Trimming left V 1 base short and J 9 bases short, with 7 bases between. Germline assignment: CDR1 SEHNR and CDR2 FQNEAQ (reference sequence). CDR3 size: 12 residues. CDR3 bases: TGTGCCAGCAGCTTAGAAAACGGGCCCCAGCATTTT. Protein: CASSLENGPQHF.

V is TRBV7-2 and J is TRBJ1-1; D not resolved. The CDR3 sequence is 15 residues long. Trimming removed 2 bases from V and 6 bases from J, with 16 bases in between. CDR1 is SGHTA, CDR2 FQGNSA, per germline. The CDR3 coding sequence is TGTGCCAGCAGCTTATTCAACGAGTATTGGGCTGAAGCTTTCTTT. As protein: CASSLFNEYWAEAFF.

The chain couples TRBV7-6 to TRBJ2-2; D not certain. Trimming pared 0 bases from V and 4 bases from J, leaving 12 bases between. CDR3 length equals 16 residues. In germline, CDR1 is SGHVS, CDR2 FNYEAQ. The CDR3 loop is CASSLAWNSPTGELFF. In DNA, the CDR3 is TGTGCCAGCAGCTTAGCGTGGAATTCGCCCACCGGGGAGCTGTTTTTT.

The V gene is TRBV2, the J gene TRBJ1-2; D is unclear. V lost 1 base and J lost 5, with 5 bases in between. The CDR3 sequence is 12 residues long. Per germline, CDR1 SNHLY and CDR2 FYNNEI. The CDR3 spells CASSEGAYGYTF. The CDR3 DNA reads TGTGCCAGCAGTGAAGGGGCATATGGCTACACCTTC.

The chain's CDR3 is CASSLYSGYTGELFF. Here the CDR3 DNA reads TGTGCCAGCAGCTTGTATTCAGGCTACACCGGGGAGCTGTTTTTT. The chain joins TRBV5-6 to TRBJ2-2; D call uncertain. Germline loops: CDR1 SGHDT, CDR2 YYEEEE. The CDR3 has 15 residues. The V end was cut by 1 base, the J end by 3 bases, with 10 bases between. The variable domain in full, with the rest retrieved from reference TRBV5-6 and TRBJ2-2, is DAGVTQSPTHLIKTRGQQVTLRCSPKSGHDTVSWYQQALGQGPQFIFQYYEEEERQRGNFPDRFSGHQFPNYSSELNVNALLLGDSALYLCASSLYSGYTGELFFGEGSRLTVL.

This chain connects TRBV7-3 to TRBJ2-2; the match to TRBD1 covers 9 bases. CDR1 and CDR2 from the germline V gene are SGHTA and FQGTGA. CDR3 size: 14 residues. The CDR3 region has the DNA TGTGCTACAGGGACAGGGTCTAACACCGGGGAGCTGTTTTTT. Translating it yields CATGTGSNTGELFF.

The J gene is TRBJ1-2, the V gene TRBV7-2, with TRBD1 as a possible D gene (5 bases). The ends were cut back, 1 base at V and 4 bases at J, with 10 bases in the middle. CDR3 size: 14 residues. The germline CDR1 and CDR2 sequences are SGHTA and FQGNSA. CDR3 in amino acids: CASSLVVGAYGYTF. The CDR3 nucleotides read TGTGCCAGCAGCTTAGTAGTAGGGGCCTATGGCTACACCTTC.

The chain uses TRBV7-8 and TRBJ2-5, with a weak D call TRBD2 (6 bases). Germline V CDR1 and CDR2: SGHVS, FQNEAQ. The CDR3 has 15 amino acids. The V gene lost 5 bases and the J gene lost 1 base, with 14 bases spanning the gap. CDR3 protein: CASSPGGSRQETQYF. The CDR3 DNA follows: TGTGCCAGCAGCCCAGGAGGGTCACGCCAAGAGACCCAGTACTTC.

The chain uses TRBV28 and TRBJ1-2, with D unresolved. The CDR3 covers 12 residues. CDR1 is MDHEN, CDR2 SYDVKM, per germline. V lost 7 bases, J lost 2 bases, and 8 bases lay in between. The CDR3 nucleotides read TGTGCCAGCACCCAACCGAACTATGGCTACACCTTC. Encoded protein: CASTQPNYGYTF.

This sequence joins TRBV2 and TRBJ2-3; 9 bases line up with TRBD2. The CDR3 loop spans 14 amino acids. Trimming cost V 8 bases and J 1 base; bases outside gene matches: 4. The germline CDR1 and CDR2 sequences are SNHLY and FYNNEI. As DNA, the CDR3 is TGTGCCAGCTATAGCGGGAGCGGCACAGATACGCAGTATTTT. Amino acids: CASYSGSGTDTQYF.

This chain connects TRBV5-1 to TRBJ2-7, with TRBD1 identical over 7 bases. This CDR3 has 14 residues. With V trimmed by 4 bases and J by 2 bases, 6 bases remained unmatched. The germline V gene has CDR1 SGHRS and CDR2 YFSETQ. The CDR3 sequence: CASSIGQAAYEQYF. DNA for the CDR3: TGCGCCAGCAGCATCGGACAGGCAGCCTACGAGCAGTACTTC. The variable domain in full, with the rest retrieved from reference TRBV5-1 and TRBJ2-7, is KAGVTQTPRYLIKTRGQQVTLSCSPISGHRSVSWYQQTPGQGLQFLFEYFSETQRNKGNFPGRFSGRQFSNSRSEMNVSTLELGDSALYLCASSIGQAAYEQYFGPGTRLTVT.

This clone was detected a few times. CDR3 in amino acids: CASRKNTEAFF. The CDR3 nucleotides read TGTGCCAGCCGTAAAAACACTGAAGCTTTCTTT. V and J are TRBV27 and TRBJ1-1, with unresolved D. CDR3 size: 11 residues. Looked up from germline, CDR1 is MNHEY and CDR2 is SMNVEV (reference sequence). Trimming stripped 8 bases from V and 2 bases from J, with 6 bases between.

The chain recombines TRBV9 with TRBJ1-1; D call uncertain. This CDR3 is 14 amino acids long. CDR1 SGDLS and CDR2 YYNGEE come from the germline V gene. Deletions cut 2 bases from V and 1 base from J, with 9 bases between. The CDR3 here is CASSVGLSNTEAFF. The CDR3, as DNA: TGTGCCAGCAGCGTCGGACTCTCGAACACTGAAGCTTTCTTT.

The chain is built from TRBV7-9 and TRBJ2-5; no clear D. V was shortened by 7 bases and J by 4 bases, with 19 bases between the two germline ends. The CDR3 runs 15 residues. The germline V gene encodes CDR1 SEHNR and CDR2 FQNEAQ (reference sequence). The CDR3 reads CASTTLRPTSETQYF. The DNA of the CDR3 is TGTGCCAGCACCACCCTTCGACCCACCTCAGAGACCCAGTACTTC.

This sequence joins TRBV5-1 and TRBJ2-5, with D possibly TRBD2 on 5 matching bases. V lost 4 bases, J lost 5 bases, and 18 bases lay in between. The CDR3 is 15 amino acids. Germline V lookup: CDR1 SGHRS, CDR2 YFSETQ. The CDR3 protein is CASSRDAGDWETQYF. The CDR3 DNA reads TGCGCCAGCAGCCGGGATGCAGGCGATTGGGAGACCCAGTACTTC.

The V call is TRBV5-8, the J call TRBJ2-1, with D perhaps TRBD2 (6 bases). There are 15 residues in the CDR3. Germline V lookup: CDR1 SGHTS, CDR2 YDEGEE. Trimming took 1 base from V and 2 from J, leaving 10 bases between them. For the CDR3, the DNA is TGTGCCAGCAGCTTGCCCCCGGGGGCCTACAATGAGCAGTTCTTC. It is translated as CASSLPPGAYNEQFF.

CDR3: CAWSKTGSGTYNEQFF. Here the CDR3 DNA reads TGTGCCTGGAGTAAAACCGGGAGCGGGACTTACAATGAGCAGTTCTTC. This sequence joins TRBV30 and TRBJ2-1; TRBD2 matches at 7 bases. This CDR3 comprises 16 residues. V gave up 2 bases and J gave up 4 bases; unmatched junction bases: 11. From germline, CDR1 is GTSNPN and CDR2 SVGIG (reference sequence).

The V gene is TRBV19, the J gene TRBJ2-1, with TRBD2 identical over 7 bases. The V gene's germline CDR1 is LNHDA and CDR2 SQIVND (reference sequence). This CDR3 contains 14 residues. Trimming at V came to 2 bases and at J to 7 bases, leaving 5 bases not matched to a gene. CDR3 sequence: CASSIRGVSNEQFF. The DNA for the CDR3 is TGTGCCAGTAGTATACGGGGGGTTAGTAATGAGCAGTTCTTC.

There are a few counts of this clone. The J gene is TRBJ2-7, the V gene TRBV5-8; D remains unclear. CDR1 and CDR2 from the germline V gene are SGHTS and YDEGEE. V was cut by 4 bases and J by 2 bases, with 10 bases left in between. The CDR3 consists of 13 residues. CDR3 sequence reads: CASSPRSAYEQYF. The CDR3, as DNA: TGTGCCAGCAGCCCTCGATCGGCCTACGAGCAGTACTTC.

This clone was seen a handful of times. The V call is TRBV23-1, the J call TRBJ1-2; D remains ambiguous. TRBV23-1 counts as an open reading frame of uncertain function. The CDR3 is 15 residues long. Trimming pared 0 bases from V and 2 bases from J, leaving 10 bases between. CDR3 region: CASSQSDDDNYGYTF. The CDR3 DNA sequence: TGCGCCAGCAGTCAATCCGACGACGACAACTATGGCTACACCTTC.

This clone was observed a single time. The gene calls are TRBV19 and TRBJ2-3; TRBD2 might be the D (5 bases). Looked up from germline, CDR1 is LNHDA and CDR2 is SQIVND (reference sequence). V gave up 5 bases and J gave up 0 bases, with 15 bases separating them. The CDR3 has 16 amino acids. This chain's CDR3 is CASSPRTQTSTDTQYF. The CDR3 DNA follows: TGTGCCAGTAGTCCCAGGACTCAAACTAGCACAGATACGCAGTATTTT.

The CDR3 sequence: CASSLQAAQETQYF. In DNA form, the CDR3 reads TGTGCCAGCAGCTTACAAGCGGCACAAGAGACCCAGTACTTC. The rearrangement joins TRBV7-7 to TRBJ2-5; tentative D call: TRBD2 (5 bases). The germline V and J ends were trimmed by 2 bases and 2 bases, with 9 bases remaining between them. Germline assignment: CDR1 SSHAT and CDR2 FNYEAQ (reference sequence). The CDR3 length is 14 residues.

The gene calls are TRBV7-9 and TRBJ2-7; 11 positions agree with TRBD2. Germline CDR1 SEHNR, CDR2 FQNEAQ (reference sequence). V was pared by 3 bases and J by 5 bases, with 3 bases of the junction left unmatched. There are 14 residues in the CDR3. Here the CDR3 reads CASSFGTSGDEQYF. The CDR3 DNA is TGTGCCAGCAGCTTCGGGACTAGCGGCGACGAGCAGTACTTC.

The V and J genes are TRBV5-1 and TRBJ2-7; the D gene is possibly TRBD2 (5 bases). The V and J ends lost 4 bases and 5 bases respectively, with 10 bases between them. CDR3 length: 12 amino acids. CDR1 and CDR2 from the germline V gene are SGHRS and YFSETQ. The CDR3 reads CASSPDGDEQYF. Written as DNA, the CDR3 is TGCGCCAGCAGCCCGGACGGGGACGAGCAGTACTTC.